Reported below is one TCR beta chain. The entry originates in a study of CD8 T cells in Susac syndrome. Trimming took 3 bases from V and 0 from J, leaving 6 bases between them. CDR3 length: 14 amino acids. Germline loops: CDR1 LNHDA, CDR2 SQIVND (reference sequence). CD8+ and CD4+ blood T cells underwent TCR beta sequencing. An input of roughly 0.45 to 1 ug of RNA was subjected to reverse transcription using random hexamers. TCRdb reprocessed the immunoSEQ multiplex PCR reads with MiXCR, giving one entry per CDR3 protein. The table includes approximately 300,000 distinct CDR3 sequences, over 75% detected once.

The clonotype comes from a human donor with multiple sclerosis. Sequencing was done on a sample of CD8+ T cells from PBMCs. The chain recombines TRBV19 with TRBJ2-1; D unclear. For the CDR3, the DNA is TGTGCCAGTAGTATCGAGAACTCCTACAATGAGCAGTTCTTC. Protein product: CASSIENSYNEQFF.